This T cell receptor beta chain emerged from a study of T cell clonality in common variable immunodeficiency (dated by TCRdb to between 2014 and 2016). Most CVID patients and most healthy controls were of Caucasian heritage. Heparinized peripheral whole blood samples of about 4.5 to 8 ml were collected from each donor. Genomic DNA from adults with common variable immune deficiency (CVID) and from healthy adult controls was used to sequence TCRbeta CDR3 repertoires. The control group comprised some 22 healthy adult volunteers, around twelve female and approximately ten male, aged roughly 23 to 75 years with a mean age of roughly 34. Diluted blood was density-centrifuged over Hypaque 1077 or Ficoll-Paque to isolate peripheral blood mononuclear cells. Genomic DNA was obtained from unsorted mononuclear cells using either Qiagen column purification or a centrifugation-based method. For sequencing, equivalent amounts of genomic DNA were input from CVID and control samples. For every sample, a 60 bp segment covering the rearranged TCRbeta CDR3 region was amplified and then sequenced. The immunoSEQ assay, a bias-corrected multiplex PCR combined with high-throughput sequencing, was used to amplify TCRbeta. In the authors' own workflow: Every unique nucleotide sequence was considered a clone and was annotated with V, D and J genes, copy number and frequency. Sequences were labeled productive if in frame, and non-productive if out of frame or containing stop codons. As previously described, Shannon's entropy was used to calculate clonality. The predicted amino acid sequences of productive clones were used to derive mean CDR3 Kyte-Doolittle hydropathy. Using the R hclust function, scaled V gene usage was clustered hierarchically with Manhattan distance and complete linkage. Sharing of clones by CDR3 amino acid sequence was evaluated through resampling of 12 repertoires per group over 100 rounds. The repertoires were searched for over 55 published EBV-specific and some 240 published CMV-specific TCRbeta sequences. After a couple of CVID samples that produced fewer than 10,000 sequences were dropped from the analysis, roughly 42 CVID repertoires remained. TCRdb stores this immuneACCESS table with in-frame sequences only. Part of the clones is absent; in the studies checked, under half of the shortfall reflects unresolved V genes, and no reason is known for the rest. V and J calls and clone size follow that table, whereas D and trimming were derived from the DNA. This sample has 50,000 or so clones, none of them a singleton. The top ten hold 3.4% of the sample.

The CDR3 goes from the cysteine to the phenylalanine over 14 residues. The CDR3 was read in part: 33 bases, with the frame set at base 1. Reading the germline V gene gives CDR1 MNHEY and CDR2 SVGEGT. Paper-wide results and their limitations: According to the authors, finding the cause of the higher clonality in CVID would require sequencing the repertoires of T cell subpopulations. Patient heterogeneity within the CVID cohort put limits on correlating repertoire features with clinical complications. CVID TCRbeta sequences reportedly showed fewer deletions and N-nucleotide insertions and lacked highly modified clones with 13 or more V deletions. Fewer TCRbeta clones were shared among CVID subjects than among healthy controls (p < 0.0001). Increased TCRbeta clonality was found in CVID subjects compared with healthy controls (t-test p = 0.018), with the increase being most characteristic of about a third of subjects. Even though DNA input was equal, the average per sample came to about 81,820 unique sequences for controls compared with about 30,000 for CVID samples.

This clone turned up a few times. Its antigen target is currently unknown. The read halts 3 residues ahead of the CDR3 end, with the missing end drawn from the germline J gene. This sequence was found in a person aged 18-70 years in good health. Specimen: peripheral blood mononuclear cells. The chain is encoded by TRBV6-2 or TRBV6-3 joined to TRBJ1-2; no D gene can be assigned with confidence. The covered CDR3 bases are TGTGCCAGCAGTTACTCAGACATCCTCGGGGAC. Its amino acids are CASSYSDILGD. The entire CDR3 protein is CASSYSDILGDYTF.